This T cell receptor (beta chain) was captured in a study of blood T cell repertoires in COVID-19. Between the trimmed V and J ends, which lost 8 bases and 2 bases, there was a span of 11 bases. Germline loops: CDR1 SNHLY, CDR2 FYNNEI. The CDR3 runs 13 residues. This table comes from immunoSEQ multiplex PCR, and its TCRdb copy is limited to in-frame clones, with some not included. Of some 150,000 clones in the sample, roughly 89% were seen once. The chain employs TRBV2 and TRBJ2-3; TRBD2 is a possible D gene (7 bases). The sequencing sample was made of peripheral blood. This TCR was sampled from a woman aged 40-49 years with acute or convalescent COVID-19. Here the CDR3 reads CASPGGPTDTQYF. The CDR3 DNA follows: TGTGCCAGCCCGGGGGGCCCCACAGATACGCAGTATTTT.